Below, 23 T cell receptor beta chains from the same sample are listed, as sequenced in a study of blood T cell repertoires in COVID-19. TCRdb's table, derived via immunoSEQ multiplex PCR, lists solely in-frame clones and lacks some. This repertoire shows approximately 53,000 clones, about 89% found once; its top ten account for roughly a quarter. The material sequenced was peripheral blood. These receptor sequences come from a human donor in a cohort sampled during active COVID-19.

This rearrangement joins TRBV24-1 to TRBJ2-1; TRBD1 might be the D (5 bases). CDR1 is KGHDR and CDR2 is SFDVKD in the germline V gene. Between the trimmed V and J ends, which lost 0 bases and 4 bases, there was a span of 9 bases. The CDR3 length is 15 residues. The CDR3 DNA reads TGTGCCACCAGTGATTTGCAGCAGGGTTACAATGAGCAGTTCTTC. Amino acids: CATSDLQQGYNEQFF.

The rearrangement joins TRBV4-2 to TRBJ2-5; tentative D call: TRBD2 (5 bases). Trimming took 0 bases from V and 5 from J, leaving 10 bases between them. From germline, CDR1 is LGHNA and CDR2 YNFKEQ. The CDR3 is 14 amino acids. The CDR3 bases are TGTGCCAGCAGCCAAGATCTGAGAGGGGAGACCCAGTACTTC. Protein product: CASSQDLRGETQYF.

This chain joins TRBV5-4 and TRBJ1-2; the match to TRBD1 covers 7 bases. CDR1 SGHNT and CDR2 YYREEE come from the germline V gene (reference sequence). The CDR3 loop spans 14 amino acids. The ends lost 3 bases at V and 4 bases at J; junction bases unmatched: 6. The CDR3 protein is CASSYGQETYGYTF. The DNA for the CDR3 is TGTGCCAGCAGCTACGGACAGGAGACCTATGGCTACACCTTC.

This clone was picked up one time. The chain couples TRBV6-4 to TRBJ2-7; 10 bases align to TRBD1. The trim removed 8 bases at V and 2 bases at J, leaving 12 bases unmatched. Germline CDR1 is MRHNA and CDR2 is SNTAGT. The CDR3 contains 16 residues. Here the CDR3 DNA reads TGTGCCAGCCATTCTTATGAGACAGGGGGCCCCTACGAGCAGTACTTC. This encodes CASHSYETGGPYEQYF.

The chain is built from TRBV4-1 and TRBJ2-4; 11 bases align to TRBD2. The germline V gene encodes CDR1 MGHRA and CDR2 YSYEKL. This CDR3 region has 21 residues. The junction had 19 bases not matched to a gene; V was cut back by 4 bases and J by 2 bases. The CDR3 DNA follows: TGCGCCAGCAGCCCCCCCACCTTTAGCGGGGGGGCCGGTTGGACCAAAAACATTCAGTACTTC. Translating gives CASSPPTFSGGAGWTKNIQYF.

The chain combines TRBV7-3 with TRBJ1-1; D may be TRBD1 (5 bases). V lost 5 bases and J lost 0, with 13 bases in between. The CDR3 sequence is 15 residues long. Germline V gene sequence: CDR1 SGHTA, CDR2 FQGTGA. The DNA of the CDR3 is TGTGCCAGCAGCCCTCCGGGGGGGATGAACACTGAAGCTTTCTTT. Translating it yields CASSPPGGMNTEAFF. Combining the CDR3 with reference TRBV7-3 and TRBJ1-1 gives the whole variable domain GAGVSQTPSNKVTEKGKYVELRCDPISGHTALYWYRQSLGQGPEFLIYFQGTGAADDSGLPNDRFFAVRPEGSVSTLKIQRTERGDSAVYLCASSPPGGMNTEAFFGQGTRLTVV.

This rearrangement joins TRBV3-1 (or the pseudogene TRBV3-2) to TRBJ2-1, with a tentative D call TRBD2 (7 bases). Deletions cut 0 bases from V and 4 bases from J, with 13 bases between. Germline V gives CDR1 LGHDT, CDR2 YNNKEL (reference sequence). CDR3 size: 16 residues. CDR3: CASSQEGGTQYNEQFF. The CDR3 DNA sequence: TGTGCCAGCAGCCAAGAGGGGGGGACACAGTACAATGAGCAGTTCTTC.

This chain connects TRBV28 to TRBJ1-5; D is unclear. The CDR3 contains 11 residues. The germline V and J ends were trimmed by 3 bases and 15 bases, with 12 bases remaining between them. Germline V gene data show CDR1 as MDHEN and CDR2 as SYDVKM. CDR3 region: CASSFGFDPHF. The CDR3 nucleotides are TGTGCCAGCAGTTTCGGGTTCGACCCGCATTTT. Full variable domain (rest looked up from reference TRBV28 and TRBJ1-5): DVKVTQSSRYLVKRTGEKVFLECVQDMDHENMFWYRQDPGLGLRLIYFSYDVKMKEKGDIPEGYSVSREKKERFSLILESASTNQTSMYLCASSFGFDPHFGDGTRLSIL.

The chain uses TRBV7-8 and TRBJ2-7; the D gene is possibly TRBD2 (7 bases). Per germline, CDR1 SGHVS and CDR2 FQNEAQ. This CDR3 has 18 amino acids. Trimming took off 3 bases at V and 2 bases at J, with 23 bases between the two ends. The CDR3 loop is CASSFKGGFRGGAYEQYV. CDR3 bases: TGTGCCAGCAGCTTTAAAGGCGGGTTCAGGGGAGGGGCCTACGAGCAGTACGTC.

This chain links TRBV27 with TRBJ2-1, with 15 bases matching TRBD2. Per the germline V gene, CDR1 is MNHEY and CDR2 is SMNVEV (reference sequence). Trimming cost V 1 base and J 7 bases; bases outside gene matches: 5. The CDR3 length is 17 residues. Here the CDR3 reads CASSLLGLAGGSNEQFF. CDR3 sequence (DNA): TGTGCCAGCAGTTTATTGGGACTAGCGGGGGGCTCGAATGAGCAGTTCTTC.

The genes are TRBV28 and TRBJ1-2, with D hard to call. The CDR3 is made up of 13 amino acids. V was clipped by 8 bases and J by 4 bases, with 14 bases between them. Germline-derived CDR1 and CDR2 are MDHEN and SYDVKM. This CDR3 reads CASSGGLLYGYTF. As DNA, the CDR3 is TGTGCCAGCTCAGGCGGGCTTCTCTATGGCTACACCTTC.

The V call is TRBV5-3, the J call TRBJ2-7; TRBD2 is a possible D gene (5 bases). TRBV5-3 is an ORF, and what it does is uncertain. Trimming left V 4 bases short and J 7 bases short, with 15 bases between. This CDR3 has 13 residues. The CDR3 here is CARSPHRGLEQYF. CDR3 coding DNA: TGTGCCAGAAGCCCGCATAGAGGGCTTGAGCAGTACTTC.

The genes are TRBV7-8 and TRBJ2-1; 9 bases align to TRBD1. The CDR3 is 15 amino acids. Germline-derived CDR1 and CDR2 are SGHVS and FQNEAQ. V lost 1 base, J lost 2 bases, and 0 bases stayed unmatched. CDR3 sequence (DNA): TGTGCCAGCAGCTTAGGACAGGGGGCCTACAATGAGCAGTTCTTC. The encoded protein is CASSLGQGAYNEQFF.

CDR3 residues: CASTPLMNTEAFF. CDR3 sequence (DNA): TGTGCCAGCACCCCTCTTATGAACACTGAAGCTTTCTTT. The rearrangement uses TRBV6-5 and TRBJ1-1; D call uncertain. This CDR3 contains 13 residues. With 7 bases removed from V and 0 bases from J, the gap between germline ends came to 9 bases. Germline V CDR1 and CDR2: MNHEY, SVGAGI.

For this clone: In the same sample, other DNA sequences code for this CDR3. The rearrangement joins TRBV15 to TRBJ2-1, with 7 bases aligning to TRBD2. The CDR3 spans 16 residues. After removal of 8 bases from V and 3 bases from J, the junction contained 13 bases not matched to a gene. Germline-derived CDR1 and CDR2 are LNHNV and YYDKDF (reference sequence). CDR3 loop: CATRQRAGENYNEQFF. CDR3 nucleotide sequence: TGTGCCACCCGCCAGCGGGCGGGAGAGAACTACAATGAGCAGTTCTTC.

V usage is TRBV5-6 and J usage is TRBJ2-7; D may be TRBD1 (6 bases). This CDR3 has 12 residues. V dropped 4 bases and J dropped 5 bases, with 10 bases sitting between them. CDR1 is SGHDT and CDR2 is YYEEEE in the germline V gene. The CDR3 DNA reads as TGTGCCAGCAGCCAGGGGTACCACGAGCAGTACGTC. It specifies CASSQGYHEQYV.

The chain combines TRBV12-3 or TRBV12-4 with TRBJ1-6, with 7 bases fitting TRBD1. The CDR3 sequence is 13 residues long. With 5 bases clipped from V and 10 bases from J, the junction kept 5 bases outside the gene matches. The CDR3 DNA reads TGTGCCAGCAGTGACAGGGTGGGATCACCCCTCCACTTT. Its translation is CASSDRVGSPLHF.

V gene TRBV2 combines with J gene TRBJ2-2, with 8 bases that match TRBD1. Losses at the gene ends were 7 bases for V and 7 bases for J; bases not matched to a gene: 8. The CDR3 is made up of 14 amino acids. Germline lookup yields CDR1 SNHLY and CDR2 FYNNEI. CDR3 residues: CASKGQGLSGELFF. The CDR3 nucleotides are TGTGCCAGCAAAGGACAGGGATTAAGCGGGGAGCTGTTTTTT.

The CDR3 nucleotides read TGTGCCAGCAGTTACCAGGGGAAGGGCACCTTC. Its protein product is CASSYQGKGTF. This chain uses TRBV6-5 with TRBJ1-2; possibly TRBD1 for D (6 bases). CDR1 is MNHEY, CDR2 SVGAGI, per germline. The CDR3 has 11 amino acids. The ends were cut back, 2 bases at V and 13 bases at J, with 11 bases in the middle.

The V call is TRBV9, the J call TRBJ1-5; TRBD1 is a possible D gene (6 bases). This CDR3 spans 15 amino acids. CDR1 and CDR2 from the germline V gene are SGDLS and YYNGEE. V lost 0 bases and J 1 base, leaving 8 bases between the germline ends. CDR3: CASSVDGTSNQPQHF. The CDR3, as DNA: TGTGCCAGCAGCGTAGACGGGACAAGCAATCAGCCCCAGCATTTT.

CDR3 loop: CASSIISGGANVLTF. As DNA, the CDR3 is TGTGCCAGTAGTATAATTTCGGGAGGGGCCAACGTCCTGACTTTC. The chain recombines TRBV19 with TRBJ2-6, with D possibly TRBD2 on 5 matching bases. The CDR3 contains 15 residues. Germline CDR1 LNHDA, CDR2 SQIVND (reference sequence). Deletions cut 2 bases from V and 4 bases from J, with 9 bases between.

This chain uses TRBV6-5 with TRBJ1-3; possible D gene TRBD1, 6 bases. This CDR3 has 15 residues. Trimming stripped 5 bases from V and 4 bases from J, with 15 bases between. From germline, CDR1 is MNHEY and CDR2 SVGAGI. CDR3 sequence (DNA): TGTGCCAGCAGTACCGCAGGGGCCGGAGGAAACACCATATATTTT. Protein product: CASSTAGAGGNTIYF.

In its sample, this clone was seen once. The chain joins TRBV2 to TRBJ1-2; TRBD1 agrees at 10 bases. V lost 7 bases to trimming and J lost 8 bases; unmatched junction nucleotides: 7. The CDR3 totals 13 residues. CDR1 and CDR2 (germline): SNHLY, FYNNEI. This CDR3 reads CASTPDRGVGYTF. Here the CDR3 DNA reads TGTGCCAGCACCCCGGACAGGGGGGTAGGCTACACCTTC.